The 16 T cell receptor beta chains given below trace back to one sample, sequenced in a study of blood T cell repertoires in COVID-19. Produced via immunoSEQ multiplex PCR; TCRdb's table is partial and in-frame only. The repertoire holds over 250,000 clones, with roughly four fifths as singletons. Sequences were obtained from PBMCs or T cells enriched from blood (not recorded which). All receptors come from a man aged 40-49 years who had been exposed to COVID-19.

V gene TRBV11-1 combines with J gene TRBJ2-5; 12 nucleotides line up with TRBD2. The germline V gene encodes CDR1 SGHAT and CDR2 FQDESV (reference sequence). The CDR3 runs 17 residues. V lost 0 bases to trimming and J lost 3 bases; unmatched junction nucleotides: 5. The CDR3 sequence: CASSLAPGLAGKETQYF. The CDR3 DNA reads as TGTGCCAGCAGCTTAGCCCCGGGACTAGCGGGTAAAGAGACCCAGTACTTC.

J is TRBJ2-2 and V is TRBV29-1, with unresolved D. This CDR3 spans 11 amino acids. From germline, CDR1 is SQVTM and CDR2 ANQGSEA. V was trimmed by 5 bases and J by 5 bases, leaving 6 bases between them. CDR3 DNA sequence: TGCAGCGTTTCGGTTACCGGGGAGCTGTTTTTT. The encoded protein is CSVSVTGELFF.

The chain uses TRBV19 and TRBJ2-1; 8 bases match TRBD2. V lost 5 bases, J lost 0 bases, and 15 bases stayed unmatched. This CDR3 region has 19 residues. Germline lookup yields CDR1 LNHDA and CDR2 SQIVND (reference sequence). DNA for the CDR3: TGTGCCAGTAGTCCGGGGGGACTAGACGTACTCGGCTCCTACAATGAGCAGTTCTTC. It specifies CASSPGGLDVLGSYNEQFF.

The chain joins TRBV4-1 to TRBJ2-3, with 8 bases aligning to TRBD2. In germline, CDR1 is MGHRA, CDR2 YSYEKL. J lost 3 bases, V lost 5 bases, and 10 bases had no gene match. The CDR3 length is 16 residues. CDR3 nucleotide sequence: TGCGCCAGCAGCTACGGCACGGGAGGGGAGACAGATACGCAGTATTTT. This gives the protein CASSYGTGGETDTQYF.

The chain employs TRBV5-8 and TRBJ1-5; D perhaps matches TRBD1 (5 bases). The ends were cut back, 1 base at V and 7 bases at J, with 21 bases in the middle. The CDR3 runs to 17 residues. Germline CDR1 and CDR2: SGHTS and YDEGEE. CDR3 DNA: TGTGCCAGCAGCTTGTCGTTCGGCCCCCGACAGAACCAGCCCCAGCATTTT. Its translation is CASSLSFGPRQNQPQHF.

The J gene is TRBJ1-5, the V gene TRBV3-1 (or the pseudogene TRBV3-2), with no clear D. The germline gives CDR1 LGHDT, CDR2 YNNKEL (reference sequence). Trimming shortened V by 1 base and J by 0 bases, and 7 bases separated the two germline ends. This CDR3 spans 15 amino acids. CDR3 loop: CASSQGGYSNQPQHF. The DNA of the CDR3 is TGTGCCAGCAGCCAAGGCGGCTATAGCAATCAGCCCCAGCATTTT.

This chain uses TRBV12-5 with TRBJ1-5; D gene unclear. Between the trimmed V and J ends, which lost 6 bases and 0 bases, there was a span of 6 bases. Germline values: CDR1 LGHNT, CDR2 FRNRAP. The CDR3 runs to 13 residues. CDR3: CASGIYSNQPQHF. In DNA form, the CDR3 reads TGTGCTAGTGGAATTTATAGCAATCAGCCCCAGCATTTT.

The chain couples TRBV9 to TRBJ2-3, with 10 nucleotides matching TRBD2. The junction had 3 bases not matched to a gene; V was cut back by 3 bases and J by 2 bases. Germline CDR1 is SGDLS and CDR2 is YYNGEE. This CDR3 is 15 amino acids long. The CDR3 sequence is CASSGSGRATDTQYF. In nucleotides, the CDR3 is TGTGCCAGCAGCGGAAGCGGGAGGGCCACAGATACGCAGTATTTT.

The chain is built from TRBV19 and TRBJ2-7, with D maybe TRBD2 (6 bases). Germline V gene sequence: CDR1 LNHDA, CDR2 SQIVND (reference sequence). The V end was cut by 7 bases, the J end by 7 bases, with 20 bases between. This CDR3 has 14 residues. The CDR3 coding sequence is TGTGCCAGTAACCACGGGACGGGGGTCGAGGAGCAGTACTTC. Protein: CASNHGTGVEEQYF.

V is TRBV10-3 and J is TRBJ1-5; D is possibly TRBD1 (5 bases). V was shortened by 10 bases and J by 0 bases, with 10 bases between the two germline ends. Germline V gives CDR1 ENHRY, CDR2 SYGVKD. The CDR3 has 13 residues. CDR3 amino acids: CAKLTDSNQPQHF. For the CDR3, the DNA is TGTGCCAAGTTGACAGATAGCAATCAGCCCCAGCATTTT.

The chain carries TRBV27 and TRBJ2-1; 7 bases align to TRBD1. The germline CDR1 and CDR2 sequences are MNHEY and SMNVEV (reference sequence). J gave up 4 bases and V 2 bases, and 8 bases lay outside the gene matches. This CDR3 comprises 16 residues. CDR3 sequence (DNA): TGTGCCAGCAGTTTAGTGGTGGGACAGTTTTACAATGAGCAGTTCTTC. Its translation is CASSLVVGQFYNEQFF.

V and J are TRBV28 and TRBJ2-3; no firm D call. Germline CDR1 reads MDHEN; CDR2 reads SYDVKM. V was pared by 7 bases and J by 1 base, with 12 bases between. CDR3 length equals 14 residues. The CDR3 nucleotides are TGTGCCAGCACCCCCGCCCCGGGCACAGATACGCAGTATTTT. It yields the protein CASTPAPGTDTQYF.

This chain links TRBV5-1 with TRBJ1-5, with D possibly being TRBD1 (6 bases). The germline V gene encodes CDR1 SGHRS and CDR2 YFSETQ. Trimming stripped 5 bases from V and 0 bases from J, with 12 bases between. This CDR3 comprises 15 residues. Here the CDR3 reads CASRLTGNSNQPQHF. CDR3 DNA: TGCGCCAGCAGATTAACAGGGAATAGCAATCAGCCCCAGCATTTT.

This clone was seen more than once but under ten times. The chain couples TRBV19 to TRBJ1-5, with TRBD1 as a possible D gene (5 bases). There are 13 residues in the CDR3. V shed 3 bases and J shed 7 bases, with 10 bases lying between them. CDR1 LNHDA and CDR2 SQIVND come from the germline V gene (reference sequence). The DNA for the CDR3 is TGTGCCAGTAGTATGACAGAAAGGCAGCCCCAGCATTTT. The encoded protein is CASSMTERQPQHF.

The table lists this clone with many counts. The V call is TRBV5-5, the J call TRBJ1-5; 8 nucleotides match TRBD1. Germline V gives CDR1 SGHKS, CDR2 YYEKEE (reference sequence). The junction had 5 bases not matched to a gene; V was cut back by 1 base and J by 2 bases. The length of the CDR3 is 16 residues. CDR3 nucleotides: TGTGCCAGCAGCTTGTCGGGGACAGGAGGCAATCAGCCCCAGCATTTT. As protein: CASSLSGTGGNQPQHF.

V is TRBV6-5 and J is TRBJ1-5, with D possibly TRBD1 on 5 matching bases. The germline V gene encodes CDR1 MNHEY and CDR2 SVGAGI. V lost 3 bases and J 6 bases, leaving 12 bases between the germline ends. The CDR3 has 14 residues. This chain's CDR3 is CASSYGGLSQPQHF. DNA for the CDR3: TGTGCCAGCAGTTATGGGGGGTTGTCTCAGCCCCAGCATTTT.